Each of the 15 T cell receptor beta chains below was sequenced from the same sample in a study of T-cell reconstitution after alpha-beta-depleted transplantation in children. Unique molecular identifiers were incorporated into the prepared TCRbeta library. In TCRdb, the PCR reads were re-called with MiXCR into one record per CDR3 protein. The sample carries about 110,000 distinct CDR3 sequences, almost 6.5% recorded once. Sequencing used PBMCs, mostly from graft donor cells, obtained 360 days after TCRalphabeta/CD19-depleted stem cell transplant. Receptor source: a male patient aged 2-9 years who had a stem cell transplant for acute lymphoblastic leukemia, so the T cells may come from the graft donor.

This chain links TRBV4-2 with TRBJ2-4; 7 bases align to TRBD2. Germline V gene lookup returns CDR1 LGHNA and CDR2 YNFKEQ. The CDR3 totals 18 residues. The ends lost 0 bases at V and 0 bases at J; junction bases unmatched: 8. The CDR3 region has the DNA TGTGCCAGCAGCCAAGAGGGTGTGGCGGGAGAAGCCAAAAACATTCAGTACTTC. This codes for CASSQEGVAGEAKNIQYF.

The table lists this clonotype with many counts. CDR3 sequence reads: CASSQGGGLLTTDTQYF. CDR3 DNA sequence: TGCGCCAGCAGCCAGGGCGGAGGACTTCTCACTACAGATACGCAGTATTTT. The chain uses TRBV4-3 and TRBJ2-3; D perhaps matches TRBD2 (5 bases). CDR1 LGHNA and CDR2 YSLEER come from the germline V gene. Trimming cost V 3 bases and J 3 bases, with 19 bases left between them. The CDR3 length is 17 residues.

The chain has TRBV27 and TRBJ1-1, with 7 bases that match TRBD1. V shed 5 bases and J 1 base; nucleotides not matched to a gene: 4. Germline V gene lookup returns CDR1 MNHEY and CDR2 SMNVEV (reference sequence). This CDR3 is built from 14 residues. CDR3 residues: CASSPTGPNTEAFF. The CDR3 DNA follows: TGTGCCAGCAGTCCGACAGGGCCGAACACTGAAGCTTTCTTT.

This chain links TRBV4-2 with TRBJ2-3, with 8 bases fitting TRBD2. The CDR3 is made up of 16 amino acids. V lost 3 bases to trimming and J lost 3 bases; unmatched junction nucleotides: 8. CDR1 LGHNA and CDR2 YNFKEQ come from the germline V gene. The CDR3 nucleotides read TGTGCCAGCAGCCACGAAGCGGGAGCCTGGACAGATACGCAGTATTTT. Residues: CASSHEAGAWTDTQYF.

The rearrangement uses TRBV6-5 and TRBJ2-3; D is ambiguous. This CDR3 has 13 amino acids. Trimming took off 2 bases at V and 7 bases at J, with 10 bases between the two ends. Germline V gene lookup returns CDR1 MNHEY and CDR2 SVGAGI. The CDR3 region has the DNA TGTGCCAGCAGTTACAGCGTCAGCTATACGCAGTATTTT. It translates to CASSYSVSYTQYF.

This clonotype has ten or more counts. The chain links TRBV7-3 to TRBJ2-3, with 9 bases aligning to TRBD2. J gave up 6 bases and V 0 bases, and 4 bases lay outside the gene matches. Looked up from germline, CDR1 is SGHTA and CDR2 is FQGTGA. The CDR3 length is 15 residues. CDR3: CASSLTSGRGDTQYF. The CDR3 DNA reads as TGTGCCAGCAGCTTAACTAGCGGGAGAGGTGATACGCAGTATTTT.

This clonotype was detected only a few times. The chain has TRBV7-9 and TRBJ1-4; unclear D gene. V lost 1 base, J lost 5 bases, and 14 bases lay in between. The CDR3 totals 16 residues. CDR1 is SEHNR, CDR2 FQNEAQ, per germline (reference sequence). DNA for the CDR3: TGTGCCAGCAGCTTAGAACGGCAGGCCATCAATGAAAAACTGTTTTTT. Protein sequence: CASSLERQAINEKLFF. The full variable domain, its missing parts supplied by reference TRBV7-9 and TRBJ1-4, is DTGVSQNPRHKITKRGQNVTFRCDPISEHNRLYWYRQTLGQGPEFLTYFQNEAQLEKSRLLSDRFSAERPKGSFSTLEIQRTEQGDSAMYLCASSLERQAINEKLFFGSGTQLSVL.

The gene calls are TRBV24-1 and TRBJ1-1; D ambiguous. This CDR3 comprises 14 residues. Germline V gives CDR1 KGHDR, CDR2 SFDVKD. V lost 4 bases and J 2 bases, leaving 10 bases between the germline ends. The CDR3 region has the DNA TGTGCCACCAGTGACTCCTCGGGAAACACTGAAGCTTTCTTT. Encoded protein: CATSDSSGNTEAFF.

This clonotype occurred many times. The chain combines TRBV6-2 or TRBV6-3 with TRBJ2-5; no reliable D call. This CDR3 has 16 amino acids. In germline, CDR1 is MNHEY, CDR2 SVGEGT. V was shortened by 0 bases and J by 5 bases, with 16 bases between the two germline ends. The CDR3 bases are TGTGCCAGCAGTTACTCGTCAGTAGCCCTCCGGGAGACCCAGTACTTC. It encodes CASSYSSVALRETQYF.

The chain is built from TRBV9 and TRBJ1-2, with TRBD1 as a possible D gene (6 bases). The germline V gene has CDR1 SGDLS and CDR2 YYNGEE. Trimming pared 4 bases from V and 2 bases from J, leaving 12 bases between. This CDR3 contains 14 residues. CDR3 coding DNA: TGTGCCAGCAGCAGAGGGGGTGCGAACTATGGCTACACCTTC. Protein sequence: CASSRGGANYGYTF.

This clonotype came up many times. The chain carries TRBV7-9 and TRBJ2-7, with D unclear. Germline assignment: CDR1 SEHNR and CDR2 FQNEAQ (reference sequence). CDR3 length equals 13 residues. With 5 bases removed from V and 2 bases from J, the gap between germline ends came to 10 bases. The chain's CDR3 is CASSHRTAYEQYF. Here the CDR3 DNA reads TGTGCCAGCAGCCACCGGACGGCCTACGAGCAGTACTTC.

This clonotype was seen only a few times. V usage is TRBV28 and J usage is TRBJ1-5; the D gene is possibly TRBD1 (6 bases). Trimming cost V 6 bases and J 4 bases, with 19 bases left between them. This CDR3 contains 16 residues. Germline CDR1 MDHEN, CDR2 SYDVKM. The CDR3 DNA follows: TGTGCCAGCAGCTGGGCCCCTGGGGGGGCGAATCAGCCCCAGCATTTT. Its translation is CASSWAPGGANQPQHF. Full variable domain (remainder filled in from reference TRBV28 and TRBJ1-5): DVKVTQSSRYLVKRTGEKVFLECVQDMDHENMFWYRQDPGLGLRLIYFSYDVKMKEKGDIPEGYSVSREKKERFSLILESASTNQTSMYLCASSWAPGGANQPQHFGDGTRLSIL.

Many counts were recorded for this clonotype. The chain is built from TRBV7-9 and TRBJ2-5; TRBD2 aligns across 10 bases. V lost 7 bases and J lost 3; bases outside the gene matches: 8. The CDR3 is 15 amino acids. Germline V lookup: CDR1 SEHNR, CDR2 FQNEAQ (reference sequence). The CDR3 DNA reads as TGTGCCAGCACCTCCACCGGACTAGCGGAAGAGACCCAGTACTTC. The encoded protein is CASTSTGLAEETQYF.

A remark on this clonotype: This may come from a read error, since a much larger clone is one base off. The CDR3 bases are TGTGCCAGCAGCCCCCTCTACGAGCAGTACTTC. It specifies CASSPLYEQYF. This chain uses TRBV7-8 with TRBJ2-7; no definite D call. The germline V gene encodes CDR1 SGHVS and CDR2 FQNEAQ. The CDR3 has 11 amino acids. Trimming pared 5 bases from V and 3 bases from J, leaving 5 bases between.

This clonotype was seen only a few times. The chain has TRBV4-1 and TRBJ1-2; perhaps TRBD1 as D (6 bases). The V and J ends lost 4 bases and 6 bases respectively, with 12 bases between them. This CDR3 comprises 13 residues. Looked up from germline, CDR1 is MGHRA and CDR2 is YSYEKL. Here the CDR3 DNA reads TGCGCCAGCAGCCGAAGTCACAGGGATGGCTACACCTTC. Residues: CASSRSHRDGYTF.